This T cell receptor beta chain stems from a study of T-cell reconstitution after alpha-beta-depleted transplantation in children. Study observations and caveats: The origin of high day-60 TCRbeta diversity in some patients lay in surviving recipient T cells and thymic progenitors. Several hundred expanded graft clones reportedly supplied alpha-beta T cells about two months after transplant.

Unique molecular identifiers were used in preparing the TCRbeta library. TCRdb itself ran the PCR reads through MiXCR, one entry per CDR3 protein. Altogether about 610,000 distinct CDR3 sequences are present, over 20% being singletons, with the ten largest covering around a third. This clonotype was seen only a few times. Its specificity is unknown. This TCR was sampled from a boy under two years old with Wiskott-Aldrich syndrome, due to receive a stem cell transplant. Specimen: PBMCs, collected before TCRalphabeta/CD19-depleted stem cell transplant.

CDR3 coding DNA: TGTGCCAGCAGCCAAGTTAGGGACAGGGGGCAATACGAGCAGTACTTC. This translates into CASSQVRDRGQYEQYF. The rearrangement joins TRBV4-2 to TRBJ2-7; 12 bases are shared with TRBD1. The CDR3 length is 16 residues. V was clipped by 1 base and J by 4 bases; unmatched bases: 5. The germline V gene encodes CDR1 LGHNA and CDR2 YNFKEQ.